This TCR beta chain is drawn from a study of cytomegalovirus exposure and HLA in healthy donors. The PCR ran on 60 Vbeta and 13 Jbeta primers. TCRdb's copy holds only in-frame clones and misses some; the assay was immunoSEQ multiplex PCR. The data hold about 160,000 clones, with more than 75% observed a single time. From germline, CDR1 is SEHNR and CDR2 FQNEAQ (reference sequence). This CDR3 contains 15 residues. V lost 2 bases, J lost 0 bases, and 10 bases lay in between. This receptor was taken from a girl aged 10-17 years in good health and CMV-seropositive. Sequences were obtained from PBMCs. The V and J genes are TRBV7-9 and TRBJ1-1; a possible D gene is TRBD1 (5 bases). The chain's CDR3 is CASSLLGHLNTEAFF. The CDR3 bases are TGTGCCAGCAGCTTACTCGGACACCTGAACACTGAAGCTTTCTTT.